Listed here are 27 T cell receptor beta chains from one sample, sequenced in a study of blood T cell repertoires in COVID-19. This table comes from immunoSEQ multiplex PCR, and its TCRdb copy is limited to in-frame clones, with some not included. Among roughly 230,000 clones, over 75% were seen once, and the ten largest hold 7% to 7.5%. The sample consisted of PBMCs or T cells enriched from blood (not recorded which). These receptors all stem from a man between 25 and 39 years old in a cohort exposed to, infected with or recovered from COVID-19 (not recorded which).

This chain connects TRBV9 to TRBJ2-7; 8 bases map to TRBD1. The CDR3 runs to 13 residues. The V and J ends lost 4 bases and 8 bases, in that order; junction bases with no gene match: 8. The V gene's germline CDR1 is SGDLS and CDR2 YYNGEE. The CDR3 nucleotides are TGTGCCAGCAGCCGGACAGGGCAGGAGAAGCAGTACTTC. Protein product: CASSRTGQEKQYF.

This clone came up once. The V call is TRBV28, the J call TRBJ1-6; D is possibly TRBD1 (6 bases). Germline V gives CDR1 MDHEN, CDR2 SYDVKM. V lost 6 bases and J 6 bases, leaving 15 bases between the germline ends. The CDR3 loop spans 15 amino acids. Here the CDR3 DNA reads TGTGCCAGCAGAACCGGGACAACGGGTAATTCACCCCTCCACTTT. Residues: CASRTGTTGNSPLHF. Full variable domain (missing parts from reference TRBV28 and TRBJ1-6): DVKVTQSSRYLVKRTGEKVFLECVQDMDHENMFWYRQDPGLGLRLIYFSYDVKMKEKGDIPEGYSVSREKKERFSLILESASTNQTSMYLCASRTGTTGNSPLHFGNGTRLTVT.

The chain has TRBV19 and TRBJ2-2; 7 nucleotides align to TRBD2. CDR1 is LNHDA, CDR2 SQIVND, per germline (reference sequence). There are 18 residues in the CDR3. V was clipped by 1 base and J by 0 bases; unmatched bases: 8. Here the CDR3 reads CASSIVEGGLANTGELFF. In DNA, the CDR3 is TGTGCCAGTAGTATAGTGGAGGGAGGGCTCGCGAACACCGGGGAGCTGTTTTTT.

This chain links TRBV11-2 with TRBJ2-5, with D unclear. CDR3 size: 12 residues. Germline CDR1 SGHAT, CDR2 FQNNGV. V lost 0 bases and J 7 bases, leaving 6 bases between the germline ends. The CDR3 is CASSLDPWTQYF. DNA of the CDR3: TGTGCCAGCAGCTTAGATCCATGGACCCAGTACTTC.

The CDR3 region is CASSLEQPFSGNTIYF. The CDR3 DNA is TGCGCCAGCAGCTTGGAACAGCCCTTCTCTGGAAACACCATATATTTT. This sequence joins TRBV5-1 and TRBJ1-3; no clear D gene. This CDR3 has 16 amino acids. Germline V gene sequence: CDR1 SGHRS, CDR2 YFSETQ. The germline V and J ends were trimmed by 0 bases and 0 bases, with 10 bases remaining between them.

This chain uses TRBV19 with TRBJ1-2, with D maybe TRBD1 (6 bases). V lost 5 bases, J lost 0 bases, and 13 bases lay in between. Germline CDR1 and CDR2: LNHDA and SQIVND (reference sequence). This CDR3 is built from 15 residues. The CDR3 nucleotides are TGTGCCAGTAGTGCCCAGGGGATAGCTAACTATGGCTACACCTTC. Protein product: CASSAQGIANYGYTF. The full variable domain, its missing parts supplied by reference TRBV19 and TRBJ1-2, is DGGITQSPKYLFRKEGQNVTLSCEQNLNHDAMYWYRQDPGQGLRLIYYSQIVNDFQKGDIAEGYSVSREKKESFPLTVTSAQKNPTAFYLCASSAQGIANYGYTFGSGTRLTVV.

As regards this clone: The identical CDR3 is also encoded by other nucleotide sequences in the sample. The chain combines TRBV7-2 with TRBJ2-1; D perhaps matches TRBD2 (5 bases). V shed 0 bases and J shed 1 base, with 10 bases lying between them. The CDR3 is 16 residues long. From germline, CDR1 is SGHTA and CDR2 FQGNSA. DNA for the CDR3: TGTGCCAGCAGCTTAGCGGTGGGAGTGTCCTACAATGAGCAGTTCTTC. Translation: CASSLAVGVSYNEQFF.

This clone has a handful of counts. The genes are TRBV27 and TRBJ2-7, with no clear D. CDR1 is MNHEY, CDR2 SMNVEV, per germline (reference sequence). Trimming cost V 8 bases and J 4 bases, with 15 bases left between them. This CDR3 comprises 13 residues. Here the CDR3 DNA reads TGTGCCAGCCGAACCGCGCGAGGATACGAGCAGTACTTC. This translates into CASRTARGYEQYF.

The chain employs TRBV18 and TRBJ1-1; the D gene is possibly TRBD1 (5 bases). Between the trimmed V and J ends, which lost 1 base and 10 bases, there was a span of 16 bases. This CDR3 spans 14 amino acids. Germline V gives CDR1 KGHSH, CDR2 LQKENI. CDR3 bases: TGTGCCAGCTCACCACTCCAGGGTGATGGTGGAGCTTTCTTT. Translating gives CASSPLQGDGGAFF. The full variable domain, in which reference TRBV18 and TRBJ1-1 provide the parts outside the CDR3, is NAGVMQNPRHLVRRRGQEARLRCSPMKGHSHVYWYRQLPEEGLKFMVYLQKENIIDESGMPKERFSAEFPKEGPSILRIQQVVRGDSAAYFCASSPLQGDGGAFFGQGTRLTVV.

The J gene is TRBJ1-4, the V gene TRBV14; D remains ambiguous. This CDR3 spans 16 amino acids. V was clipped by 1 base and J by 3 bases, with 12 bases between them. Germline lookup yields CDR1 SGHDN and CDR2 FVKESK. CDR3 DNA sequence: TGTGCCAGCAGCCAAGTTAGTAGCCGGGCTAATGAAAAACTGTTTTTT. It specifies CASSQVSSRANEKLFF. Together with reference TRBV14 and TRBJ1-4, the CDR3 gives the full variable domain: EAGVTQFPSHSVIEKGQTVTLRCDPISGHDNLYWYRRVMGKEIKFLLHFVKESKQDESGMPNNRFLAERTGGTYSTLKVQPAELEDSGVYFCASSQVSSRANEKLFFGSGTQLSVL.

The J gene is TRBJ2-6, the V gene TRBV24-1, with D perhaps TRBD2 (5 bases). Trimming stripped 3 bases from V and 4 bases from J, with 9 bases between. Germline V gene sequence: CDR1 KGHDR, CDR2 SFDVKD. The length of the CDR3 is 15 residues. CDR3 in amino acids: CATSDSGRGANVLTF. In DNA, the CDR3 is TGTGCCACCAGTGATAGCGGTAGGGGGGCCAACGTCCTGACTTTC.

The J gene is TRBJ2-1, the V gene TRBV7-9; 9 positions agree with TRBD1. Unmatched junction bases numbered 1, after V lost 4 bases and J lost 9 bases. This CDR3 spans 12 amino acids. Germline V gene lookup returns CDR1 SEHNR and CDR2 FQNEAQ (reference sequence). CDR3: CASSWTGAEQFF. The DNA of the CDR3 is TGTGCCAGCAGCTGGACAGGGGCTGAGCAGTTCTTC.

The V call is TRBV4-3, the J call TRBJ2-7, with no clear D. The CDR3 covers 15 residues. Per the germline V gene, CDR1 is LGHNA and CDR2 is YSLEER. V lost 0 bases and J 2 bases, leaving 11 bases between the germline ends. CDR3 nucleotide sequence: TGCGCCAGCAGCCAAGATGAGACACTGACCTACGAGCAGTACTTC. Translation: CASSQDETLTYEQYF.

The J gene is TRBJ2-7, the V gene TRBV3-1 (or the pseudogene TRBV3-2); D is uncertain. Trimming took off 6 bases at V and 0 bases at J, with 12 bases between the two ends. The CDR3 contains 14 residues. Germline V gives CDR1 LGHDT, CDR2 YNNKEL (reference sequence). The CDR3 DNA reads TGTGCCAGCAGACCTGAGGCTGGCTCCTACGAGCAGTACTTC. It encodes CASRPEAGSYEQYF.

The gene calls are TRBV27 and TRBJ2-1; 7 bases map to TRBD2. This CDR3 is 14 amino acids long. Germline V gene sequence: CDR1 MNHEY, CDR2 SMNVEV (reference sequence). V trimming: 1 base; J trimming: 6 bases; junction bases outside the gene matches: 3. The CDR3 DNA sequence: TGTGCCAGCAGTTTATATGGACTAGTCAATGAGCAGTTCTTC. Protein: CASSLYGLVNEQFF.

This clone showed up just once. This chain connects TRBV28 to TRBJ1-1; D unclear. The CDR3 is 15 amino acids. Germline V gene sequence: CDR1 MDHEN, CDR2 SYDVKM. Between the trimmed V and J ends, which lost 7 bases and 0 bases, there was a span of 15 bases. CDR3 nucleotide sequence: TGTGCCAGCAATCAGATTCTCCGATTGAACACTGAAGCTTTCTTT. Amino acids: CASNQILRLNTEAFF.

The chain is built from TRBV27 and TRBJ1-2; D gene unclear. The germline V gene encodes CDR1 MNHEY and CDR2 SMNVEV (reference sequence). The CDR3 runs to 14 residues. Trimming cost V 3 bases and J 4 bases, with 12 bases left between them. CDR3 region: CASSFGGAGYGYTF. The CDR3 region has the DNA TGTGCCAGCAGTTTCGGAGGAGCGGGCTATGGCTACACCTTC.

V is TRBV28 and J is TRBJ1-5; D call uncertain. Germline values: CDR1 MDHEN, CDR2 SYDVKM. This CDR3 contains 13 residues. Between the trimmed V and J ends, which lost 8 bases and 9 bases, there was a span of 17 bases. CDR3 nucleotide sequence: TGTGCCAGCCGATTAGACTTGATAGGGCCCCAGCATTTT. Translation gives CASRLDLIGPQHF.

The chain employs TRBV20-1 and TRBJ2-7; D is perhaps TRBD1 (6 bases). The length of the CDR3 is 13 residues. Trimming removed 3 bases at V and 7 bases at J, with 16 bases between. The germline V gene encodes CDR1 DFQATT and CDR2 SNEGSKA (reference sequence). The CDR3 is CSASHHRDGEQYF. The CDR3 DNA reads TGCAGTGCTAGTCATCACAGGGACGGTGAGCAGTACTTC.

This clone came up once. The J gene is TRBJ2-2, the V gene TRBV19; 8 nucleotides line up with TRBD1. The CDR3 length is 18 residues. Losses at the gene ends were 3 bases for V and 2 bases for J; bases not matched to a gene: 11. Germline CDR1 is LNHDA and CDR2 is SQIVND (reference sequence). The CDR3 DNA reads TGTGCCAGTAGTATCGGTCCAGTCAGGGGGCCTAACACCGGGGAGCTGTTTTTT. It encodes CASSIGPVRGPNTGELFF.

V and J are TRBV7-9 and TRBJ1-4, with 7 bases fitting TRBD1. The V and J ends lost 1 base and 13 bases, in that order; junction bases with no gene match: 3. Per the germline V gene, CDR1 is SEHNR and CDR2 is FQNEAQ (reference sequence). CDR3 length: 12 residues. CDR3: CASSLEGARLFF. CDR3 coding DNA: TGTGCCAGCAGCTTAGAGGGGGCAAGACTGTTTTTT. Together with reference TRBV7-9 and TRBJ1-4, the CDR3 gives the full variable domain: DTGVSQNPRHKITKRGQNVTFRCDPISEHNRLYWYRQTLGQGPEFLTYFQNEAQLEKSRLLSDRFSAERPKGSFSTLEIQRTEQGDSAMYLCASSLEGARLFFGSGTQLSVL.

The chain combines TRBV28 with TRBJ2-7; a possible D gene is TRBD1 (5 bases). Germline V gene data show CDR1 as MDHEN and CDR2 as SYDVKM. This CDR3 comprises 15 residues. Trimming cost V 4 bases and J 4 bases, with 17 bases left between them. CDR3 bases: TGTGCCAGCAGTTCCGGCGGCAGGGTGAGGTACGAGCAGTACTTC. It yields the protein CASSSGGRVRYEQYF.

The V call is TRBV27, the J call TRBJ1-1; possible D gene TRBD1, 6 bases. This CDR3 region has 14 residues. Between the trimmed V and J ends, which lost 2 bases and 5 bases, there was a span of 12 bases. Germline V gives CDR1 MNHEY, CDR2 SMNVEV (reference sequence). The CDR3 here is CASSLRGGPTEAFF. The CDR3 DNA reads TGTGCCAGCAGTTTAAGGGGGGGGCCGACTGAAGCTTTCTTT.

This rearrangement joins TRBV7-2 to TRBJ1-1, with 9 positions matching TRBD1. Trimming cost V 2 bases and J 6 bases; bases outside gene matches: 7. The length of the CDR3 is 15 residues. CDR1 and CDR2 (germline): SGHTA, FQGNSA. In DNA, the CDR3 is TGTGCCAGCAGCTTAAGAGGGTGGACAGGGGCTGAAGCTTTCTTT. It translates to CASSLRGWTGAEAFF.

The chain employs TRBV7-2 and TRBJ1-6, with a tentative D call TRBD1 (5 bases). Germline V CDR1 and CDR2: SGHTA, FQGNSA. The CDR3 length is 14 residues. V lost 5 bases and J 9 bases, leaving 14 bases between the germline ends. CDR3 in amino acids: CASSQGPTSSPLHF. The CDR3 DNA is TGTGCCAGCAGCCAGGGCCCGACGTCTTCACCCCTCCACTTT.

This chain links TRBV7-9 with TRBJ2-6; 8 bases agree with TRBD1. Germline loops: CDR1 SEHNR, CDR2 FQNEAQ (reference sequence). V was pared by 4 bases and J by 0 bases, with 11 bases of the junction left unmatched. The CDR3 spans 19 residues. Here the CDR3 DNA reads TGTGCCAGCAGCTCCTACGGGACAGGTGGAAGCTCTGGGGCCAACGTCCTGACTTTC. Residues: CASSSYGTGGSSGANVLTF.

This chain connects TRBV5-5 to TRBJ1-5, with D possibly being TRBD1 (6 bases). Germline lookup yields CDR1 SGHKS and CDR2 YYEKEE (reference sequence). Trimming removed 0 bases from V and 4 bases from J, with 11 bases in between. CDR3 length equals 15 residues. In nucleotides, the CDR3 is TGTGCCAGCAGCTTGGCCGTCACAGGGAATCAGCCCCAGCATTTT. Its protein product is CASSLAVTGNQPQHF. Supplemented by reference TRBV5-5 and TRBJ1-5, the full variable domain reads DAGVTQSPTHLIKTRGQQVTLRCSPISGHKSVSWYQQVLGQGPQFIFQYYEKEERGRGNFPDRFSARQFPNYSSELNVNALLLGDSALYLCASSLAVTGNQPQHFGDGTRLSIL.